The 22 T cell receptor beta chains presented below share a single source sample, sequenced in a study of blood T cells in healthy people across ages. Alongside a J-beta primer mix, a sample-barcoded 5' primer served in a second PCR lasting about 7 to 12 cycles. MiXCR, applied by TCRdb to the 5' RACE reads, yields one record per CDR3 protein. The sample gives 1.5 million or so distinct CDR3 sequences, 35% to 45% of which show up once; more than 4% is in the top ten. The specimen was blood. Every receptor here comes from a young woman in good health.

This clonotype showed up just a few times. The rearrangement uses TRBV4-1 and TRBJ2-7; D is unresolved. CDR3 length: 15 residues. Germline values: CDR1 MGHRA, CDR2 YSYEKL. The V end was cut by 0 bases, the J end by 2 bases, with 11 bases between. CDR3 region: CASSQERRAAYEQYF. The CDR3 DNA follows: TGCGCCAGCAGCCAAGAGAGAAGGGCTGCCTACGAGCAGTACTTC.

The rearrangement uses TRBV21-1 and TRBJ1-5; TRBD1, as called in the table, went unchecked against the DNA. TRBV21-1 is a known pseudogene. The CDR3 spans 14 residues. The CDR3: CASTIRQGDQPQHF. The DNA of the CDR3 is TGTGCCAGCACCATTAGACAAGGGGATCAGCCCCAGCATTTT.

This clonotype turned up a few times. The chain couples TRBV25-1 to TRBJ2-1, with D perhaps matching TRBD2 (5 bases). Germline CDR1 and CDR2: MGHDK and SYGVNS. The CDR3 spans 17 residues. Deletions cut 2 bases from V and 0 bases from J, with 14 bases between. For the CDR3, the DNA is TGTGCCAGCAGTGAAAGCCACGGGGTTTTCTCCTACAATGAGCAGTTCTTC. Its translation is CASSESHGVFSYNEQFF.

This clonotype came up a few times. The chain couples TRBV29-1 to TRBJ2-5; 7 bases agree with TRBD2. The CDR3 runs to 13 residues. Unmatched junction bases numbered 5, after V lost 2 bases and J lost 5 bases. In germline, CDR1 is SQVTM, CDR2 ANQGSEA. The CDR3 region is CSVENGLGETQYF. As DNA, the CDR3 is TGCAGCGTTGAAAACGGACTAGGGGAGACCCAGTACTTC. Drawing the rest from reference TRBV29-1 and TRBJ2-5, the complete variable domain is SAVISQKPSRDICQRGTSLTIQCQVDSQVTMMFWYRQQPGQSLTLIATANQGSEATYESGFVIDKFPISRPNLTFSTLTVSNMSPEDSSIYLCSVENGLGETQYFGPGTRLLVL.

This clonotype was counted only a few times. The chain is built from TRBV25-1 and TRBJ1-1, with a possible D match to TRBD1 (5 bases). The CDR3 spans 16 residues. Trimming pared 9 bases from V and 2 bases from J, leaving 22 bases between. The V gene's germline CDR1 is MGHDK and CDR2 SYGVNS. CDR3 nucleotide sequence: TGTGCCAGACACCCCCCGGGGGGTCTGGAAAACACTGAAGCTTTCTTT. It translates to CARHPPGGLENTEAFF. The entire variable domain, with the rest obtained from reference TRBV25-1 and TRBJ1-1, is as follows: EADIYQTPRYLVIGTGKKITLECSQTMGHDKMYWYQQDPGMELHLIHYSYGVNSTEKGDLSSESTVSRIRTEHFPLTLESARPSHTSQYLCARHPPGGLENTEAFFGQGTRLTVV.

The chain links TRBV27 to TRBJ2-1; no clear D gene. The V gene lost 4 bases and the J gene lost 5 bases, with 9 bases spanning the gap. Germline V gene lookup returns CDR1 MNHEY and CDR2 SMNVEV (reference sequence). This CDR3 region has 13 residues. CDR3 nucleotides: TGTGCCAGCAGTTCGAGCATGAACAATGAGCAGTTCTTC. Residues: CASSSSMNNEQFF.

This chain joins TRBV10-3 and TRBJ2-5; TRBD2 aligns across 14 bases. The CDR3 consists of 16 residues. The V gene's germline CDR1 is ENHRY and CDR2 SYGVKD. Trimming at V came to 8 bases and at J to 11 bases, leaving 16 bases not matched to a gene. CDR3 DNA sequence: TGTGCCATCTCGACTAGCGGGAGGGCGTCCTACAATGAGCAGTACTTC. It is translated as CAISTSGRASYNEQYF.

The rearrangement joins TRBV4-3 to TRBJ1-6, with D tentatively TRBD1 (5 bases). This CDR3 is built from 17 residues. Germline CDR1 and CDR2: LGHNA and YSLEER. Trimming pared 4 bases from V and 4 bases from J, leaving 17 bases between. In DNA, the CDR3 is TGCGCCAGCAGCCTGGACCCCGGGGGGAAATATAATTCACCCCTCCACTTT. This translates into CASSLDPGGKYNSPLHF.

This clonotype was seen just once. The CDR3 bases are TGTGCCAGCAGCTTAGATGCGGGTATGGGGGGCTACACCTTC. It encodes CASSLDAGMGGYTF. The chain recombines TRBV7-6 with TRBJ1-2; D is unresolved. The CDR3 has 14 residues. Per the germline V gene, CDR1 is SGHVS and CDR2 is FNYEAQ. V shed 1 base and J shed 8 bases, with 14 bases lying between them.

On this clonotype: Germline and junction disagree at one end, which may indicate a read error. The chain employs TRBV9 and TRBJ2-5; D could derive from TRBD1 or TRBD2 (5 bases each). The CDR3 is made up of 15 amino acids. CDR1 is SGDLS, CDR2 YYNGEE, per germline. In nucleotides, the CDR3 is TGTGCCAGAAGCGTAGATGGGACCTCCTACAGTGAGCAGTACTTC. Protein product: CARSVDGTSYSEQYF. Full variable domain (rest looked up from reference TRBV9 and TRBJ2-5): DSGVTQTPKHLITATGQRVTLRCSPRSGDLSVYWYQQSLDQGLQFLIQYYNGEERAKGNILERFSAQQFPDLHSELNLSSLELGDSALYFCARSVDGTSYSEQYFGPGTRLLVL.

This sequence joins TRBV6-5 and TRBJ1-6; D remains unclear. Germline V gene data show CDR1 as MNHEY and CDR2 as SVGAGI. There are 18 residues in the CDR3. Trimming took 0 bases from V and 9 from J, leaving 21 bases between them. Written as DNA, the CDR3 is TGTGCCAGCAGTTACTCGCGAGCCCAGGACCCTTATGGTTCACCCCTCCACTTT. Its protein is CASSYSRAQDPYGSPLHF.

This rearrangement joins TRBV6-2 or TRBV6-3 to TRBJ1-5; D may be TRBD1 (6 bases). The germline V gene encodes CDR1 MNHEY and CDR2 SVGEGT. The V end was cut by 2 bases, the J end by 5 bases, with 10 bases between. The CDR3 is 14 residues long. In DNA, the CDR3 is TGTGCCAGCAGTTACCGGGGGCCTGATCAGCCCCAGCATTTT. It encodes CASSYRGPDQPQHF.

This clonotype was counted a few times. V usage is TRBV2 and J usage is TRBJ2-3; D gene ambiguous. Germline V lookup: CDR1 SNHLY, CDR2 FYNNEI. The ends were cut back, 1 base at V and 8 bases at J, with 10 bases in the middle. This CDR3 has 13 residues. CDR3: CASSEVGSGTQYF. The CDR3 nucleotides read TGTGCCAGCAGTGAAGTAGGATCCGGTACGCAGTATTTT.

This clonotype was found many times. The rearrangement links TRBV7-2 to TRBJ2-3; D is possibly TRBD2 (6 bases). V lost 5 bases and J 2 bases, leaving 11 bases between the germline ends. CDR1 SGHTA and CDR2 FQGNSA come from the germline V gene. This CDR3 region has 14 residues. CDR3 region: CASSPRGSTDTQYF. The CDR3 nucleotides are TGTGCCAGCAGCCCTCGGGGGTCCACAGATACGCAGTATTTT.

This clonotype was found a few times. V and J are TRBV3-1 and TRBJ2-7; 8 nucleotides line up with TRBD2. The CDR3 is 16 amino acids. J was trimmed by 4 bases and V by 4 bases; bases with no gene match: 12. Looked up from germline, CDR1 is LGHDT and CDR2 is YNNKEL (reference sequence). CDR3 sequence: CASSPRGRTRTYEQYF. CDR3 DNA: TGTGCCAGCAGCCCACGCGGGAGGACACGAACTTACGAGCAGTACTTC.

The gene calls are TRBV29-1 and TRBJ2-5; D unclear. V gave up 4 bases and J gave up 10 bases, with 13 bases separating them. Germline-derived CDR1 and CDR2 are SQVTM and ANQGSEA. The CDR3 sequence is 11 residues long. In DNA, the CDR3 is TGCAGCGTTGGCAAGGGAATCGACCAGTACTTC. Encoded protein: CSVGKGIDQYF. Drawing the rest from reference TRBV29-1 and TRBJ2-5, the complete variable domain is SAVISQKPSRDICQRGTSLTIQCQVDSQVTMMFWYRQQPGQSLTLIATANQGSEATYESGFVIDKFPISRPNLTFSTLTVSNMSPEDSSIYLCSVGKGIDQYFGPGTRLLVL.

This clonotype came up a few times. This sequence joins TRBV11-2 and TRBJ1-2; tentative D call: TRBD1 (6 bases). Germline lookup yields CDR1 SGHAT and CDR2 FQNNGV. Between the trimmed V and J ends, which lost 5 bases and 5 bases, there was a span of 12 bases. The CDR3 loop spans 13 amino acids. CDR3 in amino acids: CASSTPQGYGYTF. As DNA, the CDR3 is TGTGCCAGCAGCACACCACAGGGTTATGGCTACACCTTC.

This sequence joins TRBV10-3 and TRBJ1-5, with a weak D call TRBD1 (5 bases). Trimming removed 6 bases at V and 4 bases at J, with 13 bases between. The CDR3 consists of 14 residues. Germline CDR1 is ENHRY and CDR2 is SYGVKD. The CDR3 nucleotides are TGTGCCATCAGGTCCGGACGGGGGAATCAGCCCCAGCATTTT. Its translation: CAIRSGRGNQPQHF.

The V gene is TRBV4-2, the J gene TRBJ2-7; D possibly matches TRBD1 or TRBD2 (5 bases each). Trimming removed 4 bases from V and 6 bases from J, with 16 bases in between. Germline V gives CDR1 LGHNA, CDR2 YNFKEQ. The CDR3 extends over 14 amino acids. This CDR3 is CASSLAGGNSEQYF. DNA of the CDR3: TGTGCCAGCAGCCTCGCTGGGGGTAATTCCGAGCAGTACTTC.

The V call is TRBV2, the J call TRBJ2-1; possible D gene TRBD2, 5 bases. V was trimmed by 4 bases and J by 4 bases, leaving 11 bases between them. Germline V gene sequence: CDR1 SNHLY, CDR2 FYNNEI. The CDR3 is made up of 14 amino acids. The CDR3 DNA follows: TGTGCCAGCAGTGCCCGACGGGATTACAATGAGCAGTTCTTC. Its protein product is CASSARRDYNEQFF.

The genes are TRBV14 and TRBJ2-5; D is unclear. The germline V gene encodes CDR1 SGHDN and CDR2 FVKESK. V lost 1 base, J lost 6 bases, and 6 bases lay in between. The CDR3 runs to 12 residues. DNA of the CDR3: TGTGCCAGCAGCCAAGTGGTTCAGACCCAGTACTTC. Amino acid sequence: CASSQVVQTQYF.

This rearrangement joins TRBV20-1 to TRBJ1-4; 8 nucleotides line up with TRBD1. Germline V gives CDR1 DFQATT, CDR2 SNEGSKA (reference sequence). With 5 bases clipped from V and 4 bases from J, the junction kept 3 bases outside the gene matches. This CDR3 comprises 13 residues. The CDR3 nucleotides are TGCAGTGCTGCTGACAGGGGTAATGAAAAACTGTTTTTT. This encodes CSAADRGNEKLFF.